Below, 24 T cell receptor beta chains from the same sample are listed, as sequenced in a study of blood T cell repertoires in COVID-19. Produced via immunoSEQ multiplex PCR; TCRdb's table is partial and in-frame only. Of around 240,000 clones listed, around 87% are singletons. The specimen was peripheral blood. The receptors here all came from a woman aged 25 to 39 who had recovered from COVID-19.

V and J are TRBV5-6 and TRBJ2-7; 10 bases are a match to TRBD2. With V trimmed by 3 bases and J by 3 bases, 3 bases remained unmatched. This CDR3 region has 14 residues. CDR1 SGHDT and CDR2 YYEEEE come from the germline V gene. The CDR3 reads CASSSTSGDYEQYF. CDR3 nucleotides: TGTGCCAGCAGCTCCACTAGCGGGGACTACGAGCAGTACTTC.

CDR3 in DNA: TGTGCCAGCAGCTCCTCCGGAGCCTACGAGCAGTACTTC. It encodes CASSSSGAYEQYF. The chain is built from TRBV4-2 and TRBJ2-7; D gene unclear. The CDR3 covers 13 residues. CDR1 is LGHNA and CDR2 is YNFKEQ in the germline V gene. V was trimmed by 5 bases and J by 2 bases, leaving 10 bases between them.

The chain is built from TRBV7-9 and TRBJ1-1; 8 bases fit TRBD1. The length of the CDR3 is 16 residues. The J segment lost 3 bases and the V segment lost 1 base, leaving 7 bases of the junction unmatched. Germline values: CDR1 SEHNR, CDR2 FQNEAQ (reference sequence). The CDR3 loop is CASSLGPGGRDTEAFF. The CDR3 DNA is TGTGCCAGCAGCTTAGGGCCAGGGGGCAGGGACACTGAAGCTTTCTTT.

The rearrangement links TRBV30 to TRBJ2-7; 8 bases map to TRBD2. From germline, CDR1 is GTSNPN and CDR2 SVGIG (reference sequence). The junction had 9 bases not matched to a gene; V was cut back by 4 bases and J by 4 bases. CDR3 length: 14 residues. Written as DNA, the CDR3 is TGTGCCTGGACCGTTGGGGCGGGGGGTTACGAGCAGTACTTC. Amino acid sequence: CAWTVGAGGYEQYF.

The CDR3 region has the DNA TGTGCCAGTAGTCGATCCACACGCAGAACTGAAGCTTTCTTT. Translating gives CASSRSTRRTEAFF. V and J are TRBV19 and TRBJ1-1; no definite D call. The CDR3 consists of 14 residues. V lost 5 bases and J 5 bases, leaving 15 bases between the germline ends. Per the germline V gene, CDR1 is LNHDA and CDR2 is SQIVND (reference sequence).

The gene calls are TRBV27 and TRBJ1-1, with 7 bases lining up with TRBD1. CDR1 and CDR2 from the germline V gene are MNHEY and SMNVEV (reference sequence). There are 14 residues in the CDR3. The junction had 10 bases not matched to a gene; V was cut back by 5 bases and J by 7 bases. The CDR3 DNA reads TGTGCCAGCAGTCCCCTCGACAGGGTGGGTGAAGCTTTCTTT. Protein product: CASSPLDRVGEAFF.

J is TRBJ2-3 and V is TRBV3-1 (or the pseudogene TRBV3-2), with 10 bases that match TRBD1. Per germline, CDR1 LGHDT and CDR2 YNNKEL (reference sequence). This CDR3 has 15 residues. The V and J ends lost 5 bases and 2 bases, in that order; junction bases with no gene match: 4. The CDR3, as DNA: TGTGCCAGCAGCGGACAGGGGGATTTCACAGATACGCAGTATTTT. It is translated as CASSGQGDFTDTQYF.

The CDR3 DNA is TGCAGCGTTGTCAGCGGGGAGACCCAGTACTTC. It specifies CSVVSGETQYF. The rearrangement joins TRBV29-1 to TRBJ2-5; maybe TRBD2 (6 bases). Deletions cut 4 bases from V and 5 bases from J, with 8 bases between. The germline V gene encodes CDR1 SQVTM and CDR2 ANQGSEA. The CDR3 is made up of 11 amino acids.

V usage is TRBV10-3 and J usage is TRBJ1-5; 10 positions agree with TRBD1. CDR3 length: 17 amino acids. The V gene's germline CDR1 is ENHRY and CDR2 SYGVKD. V lost 3 bases and J lost 5; bases outside the gene matches: 10. In DNA, the CDR3 is TGTGCCATCAGTGACTCCGCCGGGACAGGGGTGGATCAGCCCCAGCATTTT. It translates to CAISDSAGTGVDQPQHF.

This chain uses TRBV5-4 with TRBJ1-3; a weak D match, TRBD1 (6 bases). The CDR3 extends over 15 amino acids. Between the trimmed V and J ends, which lost 0 bases and 4 bases, there was a span of 11 bases. The germline V gene encodes CDR1 SGHNT and CDR2 YYREEE (reference sequence). The chain's CDR3 is CASSLAGGSGNTIYF. The CDR3 DNA sequence: TGTGCCAGCAGCTTGGCGGGGGGCTCCGGAAACACCATATATTTT.

This clone was counted between two and nine times. The gene calls are TRBV2 and TRBJ2-7; unclear D gene. Germline V CDR1 and CDR2: SNHLY, FYNNEI. The CDR3 is 16 residues long. Between the trimmed V and J ends, which lost 3 bases and 0 bases, there was a span of 15 bases. CDR3 sequence (DNA): TGTGCCAGCAGTGATCCAGGAACCACGTCCTCCTACGAGCAGTACTTC. Translated: CASSDPGTTSSYEQYF.

The chain carries TRBV10-3 and TRBJ1-6; maybe TRBD1 (5 bases). The CDR3 runs 19 residues. Germline CDR1 reads ENHRY; CDR2 reads SYGVKD. V lost 3 bases, J lost 4 bases, and 22 bases lay in between. This CDR3 is CAISESPGDEPRYNSPLHF. DNA of the CDR3: TGTGCCATCAGTGAATCGCCGGGGGACGAACCTCGATATAATTCACCCCTCCACTTT.

V is TRBV2 and J is TRBJ1-1; a possible D gene is TRBD1 (6 bases). Germline V gives CDR1 SNHLY, CDR2 FYNNEI. The CDR3 totals 14 residues. V lost 4 bases, J lost 4 bases, and 13 bases lay in between. CDR3: CASSAQGVGTEAFF. CDR3 DNA: TGTGCCAGCAGTGCACAGGGTGTTGGCACTGAAGCTTTCTTT.

The gene calls are TRBV9 and TRBJ1-1, with unresolved D. Germline V gene sequence: CDR1 SGDLS, CDR2 YYNGEE. V lost 0 bases and J lost 5, with 17 bases in between. This CDR3 contains 16 residues. CDR3 DNA: TGTGCCAGCAGCGTAGGCTCGGTACTGCGGGGTACTGAAGCTTTCTTT. It encodes CASSVGSVLRGTEAFF. The variable domain in full, completed from reference TRBV9 and TRBJ1-1, reads DSGVTQTPKHLITATGQRVTLRCSPRSGDLSVYWYQQSLDQGLQFLIQYYNGEERAKGNILERFSAQQFPDLHSELNLSSLELGDSALYFCASSVGSVLRGTEAFFGQGTRLTVV.

This CDR3 is CASSYFGTVGYTF. For the CDR3, the DNA is TGTGCCAGCAGTTACTTTGGGACAGTGGGCTACACCTTC. The gene calls are TRBV12-3 or TRBV12-4 and TRBJ1-2, with 7 bases matching TRBD1. J was trimmed by 8 bases and V by 4 bases; bases with no gene match: 7. This CDR3 contains 13 residues.

The gene calls are TRBV7-9 and TRBJ1-4; the D is unclear. The V gene lost 4 bases and the J gene lost 8 bases, with 8 bases spanning the gap. This CDR3 has 12 amino acids. The V gene's germline CDR1 is SEHNR and CDR2 FQNEAQ (reference sequence). For the CDR3, the DNA is TGTGCCAGCAGCTCCATCCAGGAAAAACTGTTTTTT. This codes for CASSSIQEKLFF.

V and J are TRBV13 and TRBJ1-2; 7 bases match TRBD1. Germline CDR1 PRHDT, CDR2 FYEKMQ (reference sequence). V lost 8 bases, J lost 5 bases, and 5 bases stayed unmatched. This CDR3 spans 12 amino acids. CDR3 sequence: CASPDREYGYTF. The CDR3 DNA reads as TGTGCCAGCCCCGACAGGGAATATGGCTACACCTTC.

The chain carries TRBV9 and TRBJ1-1; D is possibly TRBD1 (5 bases). Germline lookup yields CDR1 SGDLS and CDR2 YYNGEE. Trimming removed 0 bases from V and 3 bases from J, with 12 bases in between. The CDR3 consists of 15 residues. As DNA, the CDR3 is TGTGCCAGCAGCGTAGTGCCGGGGGGAGACACTGAAGCTTTCTTT. This gives the protein CASSVVPGGDTEAFF.

This clone showed up just a few times. The gene calls are TRBV24-1 and TRBJ1-2; D is uncertain. V lost 4 bases, J lost 5 bases, and 13 bases lay in between. This CDR3 has 14 residues. CDR1 and CDR2 (germline): KGHDR, SFDVKD. The CDR3 DNA is TGTGCCACCAGTGACCCTACACGGGGTTATGGCTACACCTTC. Its translation is CATSDPTRGYGYTF.

This chain uses TRBV27 with TRBJ2-2; the D gene is possibly TRBD1 (5 bases). Trimming pared 2 bases from V and 0 bases from J, leaving 13 bases between. This CDR3 spans 17 amino acids. Germline V lookup: CDR1 MNHEY, CDR2 SMNVEV (reference sequence). The CDR3 bases are TGTGCCAGCAGTTTACACTCAGGGTATGCGAACACCGGGGAGCTGTTTTTT. As protein: CASSLHSGYANTGELFF.

This chain connects TRBV6-5 to TRBJ1-2; 9 bases are a match to TRBD1. Trimming took 9 bases from V and 8 from J; bases not matched to a gene: 10. The CDR3 consists of 13 residues. Germline CDR1 is MNHEY and CDR2 is SVGAGI. The CDR3 DNA reads TGTGCCAGTGCGCCACAGGGGGCGGCGGGCTACACCTTC. It is translated as CASAPQGAAGYTF.

The chain carries TRBV7-7 and TRBJ2-1; 7 bases match TRBD2. J lost 7 bases, V lost 0 bases, and 6 bases had no gene match. Germline CDR1 and CDR2: SSHAT and FNYEAQ (reference sequence). There are 15 residues in the CDR3. CDR3 nucleotides: TGTGCCAGCAGCTTAGCGAGCGGGGAATTGAATGAGCAGTTCTTC. Translation gives CASSLASGELNEQFF.

This chain joins TRBV9 and TRBJ2-2; 7 nucleotides align to TRBD1. From germline, CDR1 is SGDLS and CDR2 YYNGEE. V gave up 3 bases and J gave up 5 bases; unmatched junction bases: 13. The CDR3 loop spans 17 amino acids. The CDR3 bases are TGTGCCAGCAGCGGAAAAAAGGGGGCCCAGGGTACCGGGGAGCTGTTTTTT. Protein: CASSGKKGAQGTGELFF.

The count of this clone is one. V usage is TRBV2 and J usage is TRBJ1-1; TRBD1 matches 7 bases. The V and J ends lost 6 bases and 4 bases, in that order; junction bases with no gene match: 8. The CDR3 spans 14 residues. CDR1 and CDR2 from the germline V gene are SNHLY and FYNNEI. The CDR3 nucleotides read TGTGCCAGCAGCAGCACAGGGGCGAGCACTGAAGCTTTCTTT. It encodes CASSSTGASTEAFF.